A single sample gave rise to the 14 T cell receptor beta chains below, sequenced in a study of neurological immune-mediated disorders. TCRdb redid the calling of the 5' RACE reads with MiXCR, one entry per CDR3 protein. The table shows about 66,000 distinct CDR3 sequences, with 5.2% occurring only once. Specimen: PBMCs. All receptors derive from a woman in her thirties with multiple sclerosis.

This clonotype was found many times. The chain recombines TRBV7-8 with TRBJ2-1; 8 bases match TRBD1. The CDR3 has 14 amino acids. Germline loops: CDR1 SGHVS, CDR2 FQNEAQ. J lost 7 bases, V lost 5 bases, and 7 bases had no gene match. The CDR3 DNA reads TGTGCCAGCAGCCCGACAGGGGCCTGGAATGAGCAGTTCTTC. The encoded protein is CASSPTGAWNEQFF.

This clonotype was counted ten times or more. This chain links TRBV20-1 with TRBJ2-2; 14 bases map to TRBD2. The CDR3 has 16 amino acids. From germline, CDR1 is DFQATT and CDR2 SNEGSKA (reference sequence). With 5 bases clipped from V and 4 bases from J, the junction kept 6 bases outside the gene matches. The CDR3 region has the DNA TGCAGTGCTCCGACTAGCGGGGGGGGTTTCACCGGGGAGCTGTTTTTT. It encodes CSAPTSGGGFTGELFF.

This clonotype was found many times. The chain uses TRBV5-5 and TRBJ1-2; 7 nucleotides line up with TRBD1. From germline, CDR1 is SGHKS and CDR2 YYEKEE (reference sequence). J was trimmed by 4 bases and V by 4 bases; bases with no gene match: 13. This CDR3 has 16 residues. CDR3 residues: CASSVEQGPRGYGYTF. For the CDR3, the DNA is TGTGCCAGCAGCGTCGAACAGGGGCCTCGTGGCTATGGCTACACCTTC.

This clonotype was recorded a few times. V and J are TRBV20-1 and TRBJ1-2; D is undetermined. The CDR3 extends over 14 amino acids. Deletions cut 3 bases from V and 8 bases from J, with 19 bases between. Germline values: CDR1 DFQATT, CDR2 SNEGSKA (reference sequence). In nucleotides, the CDR3 is TGCAGTGCTAGCGTCGGGGAAAGGGAAGGAGGCTACACCTTC. Translating gives CSASVGEREGGYTF.

This clonotype has a count of ten or more. The rearrangement uses TRBV6-5 and TRBJ2-6; no clear D gene. This CDR3 spans 17 amino acids. V gave up 4 bases and J gave up 4 bases, with 17 bases separating them. The germline CDR1 and CDR2 sequences are MNHEY and SVGAGI. CDR3 nucleotides: TGTGCCAGCAGTTCGAACATAAAGCTTTCCGGGGCCAACGTCCTGACTTTC. The encoded protein is CASSSNIKLSGANVLTF.

In its sample, this clonotype was seen many times. An end of the junction differs from the germline gene, which may be a read error. This CDR3 is CSARKALGQPASPLNF. CDR3 coding DNA: TGCAGTGCTAGAAAAGCCCTGGGACAGCCAGCTTCACCCCTCAACTTT. The chain links TRBV20-1 to TRBJ1-6; TRBD1 matches 7 bases. This CDR3 contains 16 residues. Germline V lookup: CDR1 DFQATT, CDR2 SNEGSKA (reference sequence).

This clonotype was detected many times. The rearrangement uses TRBV20-1 and TRBJ2-3; TRBD2 matches 9 bases. Germline loops: CDR1 DFQATT, CDR2 SNEGSKA (reference sequence). The length of the CDR3 is 14 residues. The V segment lost 3 bases and the J segment 3 bases; nucleotides outside the gene matches: 4. CDR3 sequence: CSASLAGNTDTQYF. The CDR3 nucleotides read TGCAGTGCTAGCCTAGCGGGGAATACAGATACGCAGTATTTT.

The chain carries TRBV20-1 and TRBJ2-3; D may be TRBD2 (5 bases). The CDR3 sequence is 13 residues long. V lost 6 bases and J lost 5, with 15 bases in between. The germline gives CDR1 DFQATT, CDR2 SNEGSKA (reference sequence). The CDR3 loop is CSASTNLIDTQYF. The DNA of the CDR3 is TGCAGTGCCTCGACTAACCTTATAGATACGCAGTATTTT.

This clonotype was observed at least ten times. V gene TRBV7-6 combines with J gene TRBJ2-1, with D perhaps TRBD2 (5 bases). The CDR3 extends over 16 amino acids. Trimming pared 5 bases from V and 0 bases from J, leaving 14 bases between. Germline assignment: CDR1 SGHVS and CDR2 FNYEAQ. CDR3 nucleotides: TGTGCCAGCAGCACCCATACTGGGAGCTCCTACAATGAGCAGTTCTTC. Translating it yields CASSTHTGSSYNEQFF.

This clonotype was recorded at least ten times. This sequence joins TRBV20-1 and TRBJ1-2; 9 bases map to TRBD1. CDR1 is DFQATT, CDR2 SNEGSKA, per germline (reference sequence). This CDR3 has 13 residues. The J segment lost 7 bases and the V segment lost 2 bases, leaving 5 bases of the junction unmatched. This chain's CDR3 is CSARQGQGSGYTF. The CDR3, as DNA: TGCAGTGCTAGACAGGGACAGGGAAGTGGCTACACCTTC.

This clonotype was recorded many times. J is TRBJ2-1 and V is TRBV7-6; a possible D gene is TRBD2 (7 bases). V was pared by 5 bases and J by 8 bases, with 13 bases between. From germline, CDR1 is SGHVS and CDR2 FNYEAQ. There are 13 residues in the CDR3. CDR3: CASSPTGGHEQFF. DNA of the CDR3: TGTGCCAGCAGCCCGACCGGGGGGCATGAGCAGTTCTTC.

In this sample, this clonotype turned up many times. V and J are TRBV3-1 and TRBJ2-7, with 8 bases that match TRBD1. CDR1 is LGHDT and CDR2 is YNNKEL in the germline V gene (reference sequence). V trimming: 0 bases; J trimming: 12 bases; junction bases outside the gene matches: 7. This CDR3 region has 13 residues. The chain's CDR3 is CASSQDPQGAVYF. The CDR3 bases are TGTGCCAGCAGCCAAGATCCCCAGGGGGCGGTGTACTTC.

This clonotype was observed many times. The chain is built from TRBV20-1 and TRBJ1-1, with D tentatively TRBD1 (5 bases). Germline-derived CDR1 and CDR2 are DFQATT and SNEGSKA (reference sequence). V lost 7 bases to trimming and J lost 5 bases, with 17 bases between them. This CDR3 contains 13 residues. The CDR3 nucleotides are TGCAGTGTTAAAGGTCGGGGGGGGACTGAAGCTTTCTTT. This encodes CSVKGRGGTEAFF.

This clonotype showed up many times. J is TRBJ1-3 and V is TRBV12-3 or TRBV12-4; D is unresolved. The CDR3 has 12 residues. With 3 bases removed from V and 4 bases from J, the gap between germline ends came to 4 bases. This chain's CDR3 is CASSFSGNTIYF. The CDR3 nucleotides are TGTGCCAGCAGTTTCTCAGGAAACACCATATATTTT.